Described below is a single TCR beta chain sequence and its context. The germline CDR1 and CDR2 sequences are SNHLY and FYNNEI. CDR3 length: 15 residues. J gave up 6 bases and V 1 base, and 1 base lay outside the gene matches. This specimen comes from a study of blood T cell repertoires in COVID-19. Study as a whole: Spain, Italy and the United States supplied samples that represented acute and convalescent COVID-19. T cells, B-cell-depleted T cells, or PBMCs provided the cDNA or gDNA that served as material.

As processed by the authors: Reference gene primer amplification in the assay estimated nucleated cell counts. TCRdb keeps only in-frame clones here, not all; method: immunoSEQ multiplex PCR. D and trimming were read from the DNA, whereas the V and J calls and clone size are those reported in that table. The sample lists 95,000 to 100,000 clones, approximately 84% occurring once. J is TRBJ2-2 and V is TRBV2; 11 bases agree with TRBD1. Input material: peripheral blood. The TCR was taken from a man between 65 and 85 years old with acute or convalescent COVID-19. CDR3 sequence: CASSEGGQGAGELFF. The CDR3 bases are TGTGCCAGCAGTGAAGGGGGACAGGGGGCCGGGGAGCTGTTTTTT.